The 7 T cell receptor beta chains below were found in one sample sequenced in a study of blood T cell repertoires in COVID-19. The method was immunoSEQ multiplex PCR; TCRdb's version includes in-frame clones alone and lacks a portion of them. The profile covers 220,000 or so clones, with 80% to 95% appearing a single time and about 0.8% taken by the ten largest. Specimen: peripheral blood. Every receptor here comes from a man between 60 and 75 years old with COVID-19, enrolled during active disease.

This clone has a single count. This chain links TRBV6-5 with TRBJ2-3; 7 bases align to TRBD2. This CDR3 spans 15 amino acids. The V segment lost 5 bases and the J segment 5 bases; nucleotides outside the gene matches: 10. Germline V lookup: CDR1 MNHEY, CDR2 SVGAGI. CDR3 nucleotide sequence: TGTGCCAGCAGTCTGGGGGGGAGGAGAGAAGATACGCAGTATTTT. Its translation: CASSLGGRREDTQYF.

The rearrangement uses TRBV27 and TRBJ2-7; 8 nucleotides line up with TRBD1. The CDR3 length is 15 residues. CDR1 is MNHEY and CDR2 is SMNVEV in the germline V gene (reference sequence). The V and J ends lost 2 bases and 4 bases, in that order; junction bases with no gene match: 7. DNA for the CDR3: TGTGCCAGCAGTTTAGCGGGACAGGAGATGTACGAGCAGTACTTC. This translates into CASSLAGQEMYEQYF.

Remarks on this clone: This sample includes further DNA sequences coding for the same CDR3. V usage is TRBV11-2 and J usage is TRBJ1-1; 7 bases fit TRBD1. V lost 6 bases and J lost 5; bases outside the gene matches: 3. CDR1 is SGHAT and CDR2 is FQNNGV in the germline V gene. CDR3 size: 12 residues. The CDR3 loop is CASSLQGTEAFF. The CDR3 DNA follows: TGTGCCAGCAGTTTACAGGGGACTGAAGCTTTCTTT.

The genes are TRBV3-1 (or the pseudogene TRBV3-2) and TRBJ1-1; the D gene is possibly TRBD1 (5 bases). In germline, CDR1 is LGHDT, CDR2 YNNKEL (reference sequence). Trimming shortened V by 10 bases and J by 1 base, and 13 bases separated the two germline ends. This CDR3 contains 13 residues. In nucleotides, the CDR3 is TGTGCCACCTCTCGACAGTCGAACACTGAAGCTTTCTTT. Translating gives CATSRQSNTEAFF.

This chain joins TRBV18 and TRBJ1-6; tentatively, D is TRBD1 (5 bases). The germline gives CDR1 KGHSH, CDR2 LQKENI. The CDR3 sequence is 13 residues long. V was cut by 4 bases and J by 8 bases, with 9 bases left in between. The CDR3 reads CASSQGRDSPLHF. CDR3 DNA sequence: TGTGCCAGCTCACAAGGCAGGGATTCACCCCTCCACTTT.

This chain joins TRBV18 and TRBJ1-5, with D unresolved. The CDR3 sequence is 14 residues long. V lost 0 bases to trimming and J lost 4 bases, with 7 bases between them. CDR1 and CDR2 from the germline V gene are KGHSH and LQKENI. The CDR3 sequence: CASSPPGRNQPQHF. CDR3 sequence (DNA): TGTGCCAGCTCACCACCGGGGAGGAATCAGCCCCAGCATTTT.

The chain employs TRBV3-1 (or the pseudogene TRBV3-2) and TRBJ1-2; 7 bases line up with TRBD1. This CDR3 has 14 amino acids. V shed 4 bases, J shed 4 bases, and the junction held 6 bases outside the gene matches. The germline gives CDR1 LGHDT, CDR2 YNNKEL (reference sequence). DNA of the CDR3: TGTGCCAGCAGCCTATCACAGGGGTCCTATGGCTACACCTTC. It specifies CASSLSQGSYGYTF.